The 22 T cell receptor beta chains reported below all come from one sample, sequenced in a study of T cell responses to AZD1222 COVID-19 vaccine. The data were produced by immunoSEQ multiplex PCR, yet TCRdb's version contains in-frame clones alone and is incomplete. Of approximately 150,000 clones detected, 85% to 95% appear once; the ten largest clones hold roughly 5%. Sequences were derived from peripheral blood, sampled on day 0 of AZD1222 vaccination. Receptors were obtained from an adult in good health.

The gene calls are TRBV6-1 and TRBJ2-7; possible D gene TRBD1, 5 bases. Germline V gives CDR1 MNHNS, CDR2 SASEGT. Deletions cut 1 base from V and 2 bases from J, with 6 bases between. This CDR3 region has 13 residues. The CDR3 region is CASSEGRAYEQYF. CDR3 in DNA: TGTGCCAGCAGTGAAGGCAGGGCCTACGAGCAGTACTTC.

V gene TRBV29-1 combines with J gene TRBJ2-5, with D possibly called TRBD1 or TRBD2 (6 bases each). The CDR3 has 15 residues. Germline CDR1 and CDR2: SQVTM and ANQGSEA. Trimming took 1 base from V and 7 from J, leaving 19 bases between them. CDR3 loop: CSVEVGGGLRGTQYF. CDR3 sequence (DNA): TGCAGCGTTGAAGTAGGAGGGGGTCTGAGGGGGACCCAGTACTTC.

V is TRBV23-1 and J is TRBJ2-5; 11 nucleotides match TRBD2. TRBV23-1 is filed as an ORF, its function uncertain. CDR3 size: 18 residues. J lost 2 bases, V lost 0 bases, and 8 bases had no gene match. The DNA for the CDR3 is TGCGCCAGCAGTCAATCGCGACTAGCGGGGTGCGAACAAGAGACCCAGTACTTC. Protein: CASSQSRLAGCEQETQYF.

The V call is TRBV6-5, the J call TRBJ2-5; D is possibly TRBD2 (7 bases). The CDR3 spans 15 residues. Germline-derived CDR1 and CDR2 are MNHEY and SVGAGI. V gave up 2 bases and J gave up 5 bases, with 15 bases separating them. CDR3 nucleotides: TGTGCCAGCAGTTACCCGAGGGGGGGCGATGAGACCCAGTACTTC. It codes for CASSYPRGGDETQYF.

The CDR3, as DNA: TGTGCCAGCAGCGAGGGGGGTACGGGACGAAATGGCTACACCTTC. It is translated as CASSEGGTGRNGYTF. This chain connects TRBV9 to TRBJ1-2, with D perhaps matching TRBD1 (6 bases). V was clipped by 3 bases and J by 6 bases, with 18 bases between them. Germline-derived CDR1 and CDR2 are SGDLS and YYNGEE. The CDR3 is made up of 15 amino acids.

The V call is TRBV5-6, the J call TRBJ1-1; no clear D gene. This CDR3 region has 14 residues. The V gene lost 6 bases and the J gene lost 3 bases, with 15 bases spanning the gap. From germline, CDR1 is SGHDT and CDR2 YYEEEE. CDR3 in amino acids: CASNKVGTDTEAFF. The DNA of the CDR3 is TGTGCCAGCAACAAGGTGGGCACGGACACTGAAGCTTTCTTT.

CDR3: CASSPTDRYEKLFF. Written as DNA, the CDR3 is TGTGCCAGCTCACCTACCGACCGATATGAAAAACTGTTTTTT. The chain combines TRBV18 with TRBJ1-4; D unclear. The CDR3 runs to 14 residues. V lost 3 bases and J 6 bases, leaving 11 bases between the germline ends. CDR1 KGHSH and CDR2 LQKENI come from the germline V gene. Full variable domain (rest looked up from reference TRBV18 and TRBJ1-4): NAGVMQNPRHLVRRRGQEARLRCSPMKGHSHVYWYRQLPEEGLKFMVYLQKENIIDESGMPKERFSAEFPKEGPSILRIQQVVRGDSAAYFCASSPTDRYEKLFFGSGTQLSVL.

V is TRBV6-2 or TRBV6-3 and J is TRBJ1-2; TRBD1 agrees at 8 bases. Germline CDR1 MNHEY, CDR2 SVGEGT. The CDR3 spans 15 residues. Trimming took 0 bases from V and 6 from J; bases not matched to a gene: 6. CDR3 amino acids: CASSYSGQGMHGYTF. The CDR3, as DNA: TGTGCCAGCAGTTACTCAGGACAGGGAATGCATGGCTACACCTTC.

The gene calls are TRBV11-2 and TRBJ2-7; either TRBD1 or TRBD2 may fit D (6 bases each). The CDR3 runs to 14 residues. V dropped 1 base and J dropped 4 bases, with 11 bases sitting between them. From germline, CDR1 is SGHAT and CDR2 FQNNGV. CDR3 sequence (DNA): TGTGCCAGCAGCTTAGGTACAGGGACTTACGAGCAGTACTTC. It encodes CASSLGTGTYEQYF.

V gene TRBV11-2 combines with J gene TRBJ2-2, with TRBD2 identical over 9 bases. Germline values: CDR1 SGHAT, CDR2 FQNNGV. This CDR3 region has 15 residues. V trimming: 3 bases; J trimming: 6 bases; junction bases outside the gene matches: 5. The CDR3 bases are TGTGCCAGCAGCTTGCTGGGACTAGCCGCCGGGGAGCTGTTTTTT. This gives the protein CASSLLGLAAGELFF.

The sample holds one count of this clone. This chain links TRBV11-2 with TRBJ2-7; 9 bases line up with TRBD1. CDR3 length: 14 residues. Germline CDR1 is SGHAT and CDR2 is FQNNGV. Trimming removed 5 bases from V and 2 bases from J; junction bases left unmatched: 4. This CDR3 is CASSPRTGAYEQYF. CDR3 DNA: TGTGCCAGCAGCCCAAGGACAGGGGCCTACGAGCAGTACTTC.

The count of this clone is one. The chain recombines TRBV24-1 with TRBJ2-1; maybe TRBD2 (6 bases). The CDR3 sequence is 17 residues long. Germline CDR1 reads KGHDR; CDR2 reads SFDVKD. The germline V and J ends were trimmed by 2 bases and 6 bases, with 19 bases remaining between them. The CDR3 reads CATSDSHLAGRGNEQFF. The CDR3 nucleotides read TGTGCCACCAGTGATTCCCACTTGGCGGGGAGAGGCAATGAGCAGTTCTTC.

The V call is TRBV5-1, the J call TRBJ2-2; D is unclear. The CDR3 length is 11 residues. The V gene's germline CDR1 is SGHRS and CDR2 YFSETQ. Trimming cost V 3 bases and J 7 bases, with 4 bases left between them. The DNA of the CDR3 is TGCGCCAGCAGCTCGGACGGGGAGCTGTTTTTT. Translation gives CASSSDGELFF.

The chain couples TRBV6-5 to TRBJ1-4; D is perhaps TRBD1 (5 bases). Trimming pared 2 bases from V and 4 bases from J, leaving 5 bases between. The CDR3 has 13 residues. In germline, CDR1 is MNHEY, CDR2 SVGAGI. In DNA, the CDR3 is TGTGCCAGCAGTTACGACAGTAATGAAAAACTGTTTTTT. It is translated as CASSYDSNEKLFF.

V and J are TRBV27 and TRBJ2-2; 14 nucleotides match TRBD2. The V gene's germline CDR1 is MNHEY and CDR2 SMNVEV (reference sequence). Losses at the gene ends were 2 bases for V and 4 bases for J; bases not matched to a gene: 6. The CDR3 has 18 residues. As DNA, the CDR3 is TGTGCCAGCAGTTTACGGACTAGCGGGAGGCCGGGCACCGGGGAGCTGTTTTTT. Translated: CASSLRTSGRPGTGELFF.

This sequence joins TRBV19 and TRBJ2-3; D unresolved. V lost 5 bases to trimming and J lost 3 bases, with 6 bases between them. Germline assignment: CDR1 LNHDA and CDR2 SQIVND (reference sequence). This CDR3 has 12 amino acids. CDR3 protein: CASSSVTDTQYF. The CDR3 DNA sequence: TGTGCCAGTAGTTCGGTAACAGATACGCAGTATTTT.

The chain combines TRBV15 with TRBJ1-1; D gene unclear. Germline V gene lookup returns CDR1 LNHNV and CDR2 YYDKDF (reference sequence). Trimming pared 5 bases from V and 5 bases from J, leaving 24 bases between. The CDR3 is 17 amino acids. CDR3 region: CATSGTRIRASGTEAFF. Written as DNA, the CDR3 is TGTGCCACCAGCGGAACGAGGATAAGGGCCTCTGGGACTGAAGCTTTCTTT.

V and J are TRBV7-9 and TRBJ2-5; TRBD2 matches at 10 bases. Germline V gene data show CDR1 as SEHNR and CDR2 as FQNEAQ (reference sequence). The CDR3 contains 17 residues. Losses at the gene ends were 1 base for V and 5 bases for J; bases not matched to a gene: 10. CDR3 protein: CASSLGSSGRAKETQYF. In DNA, the CDR3 is TGTGCCAGCAGCTTAGGGTCGAGCGGGAGGGCCAAGGAGACCCAGTACTTC.

The chain uses TRBV6-5 and TRBJ2-7; the match to TRBD2 covers 9 bases. CDR3 length: 15 residues. From germline, CDR1 is MNHEY and CDR2 SVGAGI. Trimming took 6 bases from V and 4 from J; bases not matched to a gene: 10. The CDR3 loop reads CASREWLAGFYEQYF. The CDR3 DNA reads as TGTGCCAGCAGAGAGTGGCTAGCGGGATTTTACGAGCAGTACTTC.

The chain joins TRBV18 to TRBJ1-5, with D unresolved. The ends were cut back, 4 bases at V and 2 bases at J, with 12 bases in the middle. Germline V gene lookup returns CDR1 KGHSH and CDR2 LQKENI. The CDR3 sequence is 15 residues long. The CDR3 region has the DNA TGTGCCAGCTCACTACAAAGGGAGGGCAATCAGCCCCAGCATTTT. Translating gives CASSLQREGNQPQHF.

The chain combines TRBV3-1 (or the pseudogene TRBV3-2) with TRBJ1-6; D remains ambiguous. Germline V gene sequence: CDR1 LGHDT, CDR2 YNNKEL (reference sequence). CDR3 length: 13 amino acids. V shed 3 bases and J shed 9 bases, with 9 bases lying between them. CDR3 in DNA: TGTGCCAGCAGCCAGTTGGGCGGTTCACCCCTCCACTTT. It specifies CASSQLGGSPLHF.

The V call is TRBV19, the J call TRBJ2-5; 10 bases align to TRBD2. V was pared by 3 bases and J by 1 base, with 11 bases of the junction left unmatched. This CDR3 has 18 amino acids. Germline V gene sequence: CDR1 LNHDA, CDR2 SQIVND (reference sequence). This CDR3 reads CASSITWGLAGAQETQYF. CDR3 nucleotide sequence: TGTGCCAGTAGTATTACCTGGGGGCTAGCGGGGGCCCAAGAGACCCAGTACTTC.